This TCR beta chain was captured in a study of read filtering for tumor transcriptome and immune sequencing. Study-wide context: DNase treatment preceded whole-transcriptome library preparation.

Molecular barcoded adaptors covering alpha/delta and beta/gamma chains were used on about 390 ng RNA. In TCRdb, the reads were re-called with MiXCR into one record per CDR3 protein. The sample records roughly 69,000 distinct CDR3 sequences, about 15% being singletons. Every patient had bone marrow sampled while the disease was active. This CDR3 comprises 15 residues. V lost 3 bases, J lost 3 bases, and 9 bases stayed unmatched. The germline V gene encodes CDR1 SGDLS and CDR2 YYNGEE. The study, taken as a whole, reports: IR-seq and RNA-seq agreed better without single-read clonotypes. This fraction held mixed bone marrow immune cells after CD138-negative sorting.

This clonotype occurred many times. Its antigen is still unknown. This TCR was sampled from a donor older than 35 with multiple myeloma. Input material: a population of CD138-negative cells sorted from bone marrow. The chain recombines TRBV9 with TRBJ2-7; 7 positions match TRBD1. As DNA, the CDR3 is TGTGCCAGCAGCGAAGGGACAGAACTATTCTACGAGCAGTACTTC. This sequence encodes CASSEGTELFYEQYF.